The T cell receptor beta chain under discussion was sequenced for a study of blood T cell repertoires in COVID-19. TCRdb's table, derived via immunoSEQ multiplex PCR, lists solely in-frame clones and lacks some. The repertoire holds hundreds of thousands of clones, around 80% seen once, with under 30% in the top ten. The CDR3 loop spans 14 amino acids. The germline gives CDR1 SGHKS, CDR2 YYEKEE (reference sequence). Trimming took off 5 bases at V and 1 base at J, with 12 bases between the two ends. The V gene is TRBV5-5, the J gene TRBJ1-1; TRBD1 is a possible D gene (6 bases). Sequenced material: peripheral blood. This clonotype originated in a man aged 40-49 years with acute or convalescent COVID-19. CDR3 residues: CASSLRGRNTEAFF. The CDR3 DNA follows: TGTGCCAGCAGTCTCAGGGGCAGGAACACTGAAGCTTTCTTT.